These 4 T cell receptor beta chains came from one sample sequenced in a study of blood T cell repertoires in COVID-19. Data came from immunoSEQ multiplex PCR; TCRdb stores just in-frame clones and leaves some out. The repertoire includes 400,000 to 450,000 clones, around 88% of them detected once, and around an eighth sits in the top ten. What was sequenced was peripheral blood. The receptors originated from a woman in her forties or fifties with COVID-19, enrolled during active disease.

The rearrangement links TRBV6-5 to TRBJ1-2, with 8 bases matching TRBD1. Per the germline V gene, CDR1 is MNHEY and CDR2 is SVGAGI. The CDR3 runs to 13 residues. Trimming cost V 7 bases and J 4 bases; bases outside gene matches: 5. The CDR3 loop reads CASTNRGTYGYTF. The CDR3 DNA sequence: TGTGCCAGCACAAACAGGGGGACCTATGGCTACACCTTC.

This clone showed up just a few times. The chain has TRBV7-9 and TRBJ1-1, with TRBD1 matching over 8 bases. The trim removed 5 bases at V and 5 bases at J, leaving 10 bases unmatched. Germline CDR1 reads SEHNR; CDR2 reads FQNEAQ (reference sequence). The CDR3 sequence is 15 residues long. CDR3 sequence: CASSKITGGRTEAFF. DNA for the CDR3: TGTGCCAGCAGCAAAATCACAGGGGGAAGGACTGAAGCTTTCTTT.

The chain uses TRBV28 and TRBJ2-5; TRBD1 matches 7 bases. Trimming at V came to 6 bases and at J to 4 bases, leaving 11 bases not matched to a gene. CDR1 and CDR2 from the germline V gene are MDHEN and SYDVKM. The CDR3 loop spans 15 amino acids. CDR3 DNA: TGTGCCAGCAGGCCTACAGGGGATCGAGGAGAGACCCAGTACTTC. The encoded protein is CASRPTGDRGETQYF.

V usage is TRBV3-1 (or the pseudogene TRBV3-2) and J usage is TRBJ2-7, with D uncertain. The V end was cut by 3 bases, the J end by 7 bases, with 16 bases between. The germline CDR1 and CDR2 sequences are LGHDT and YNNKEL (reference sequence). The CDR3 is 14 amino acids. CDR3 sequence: CASSHTTRLGEQYF. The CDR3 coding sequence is TGTGCCAGCAGCCATACGACAAGGCTTGGGGAGCAGTACTTC.